This T cell receptor (beta chain) was captured by sequencing in a study of yellow fever vaccine responses in identical twins. TCRdb reprocessed the RT-PCR reads with MiXCR, giving one entry per CDR3 protein. The sample lists about 1,000 distinct CDR3 sequences, 70% to 85% seen once, with 14% in the top ten. The germline gives CDR1 MDHEN, CDR2 SYDVKM. V was pared by 4 bases and J by 15 bases, with 4 bases of the junction left unmatched. CDR3 length equals 11 residues. The clonotype originates from a female donor who received the yellow fever vaccine. The sample consisted of T cells from blood (PBMCs), unsorted or a sorted subset (not recorded which), taken before or after yellow fever vaccination (not recorded which). V is TRBV28 and J is TRBJ2-1; 9 bases map to TRBD2. The CDR3 nucleotides read TGTGCCAGCAGTTCCGGCGGGAGGGGGTTCTTC. It is translated as CASSSGGRGFF. The full variable domain, in which reference TRBV28 and TRBJ2-1 provide the parts outside the CDR3, is DVKVTQSSRYLVKRTGEKVFLECVQDMDHENMFWYRQDPGLGLRLIYFSYDVKMKEKGDIPEGYSVSREKKERFSLILESASTNQTSMYLCASSSGGRGFFGPGTRLTVL.